Listed here are 20 T cell receptor beta chains from one sample, sequenced in a study of blood T cell repertoires in COVID-19 (dated by TCRdb to about 2020). Libraries were built with the immunoSEQ multiplex PCR assay. TCRdb took over this immuneACCESS table, retaining in-frame rearrangements with V and J assigned. Such tables are incomplete; in checked studies, under half of the missing clones stem from an unresolved V gene, and the remainder is unexplained. The table for this sample lists fewer than 250,000 clones; about 88% of them were counted only once. Approximately 1.1% of the sample lies in the top ten. Sequences were obtained from peripheral blood. The receptors were sampled from a man aged 25-45 years with acute or convalescent COVID-19.

The chain is built from TRBV5-6 and TRBJ1-6; 8 bases align to TRBD1. V shed 1 base, J shed 9 bases, and the junction held 9 bases outside the gene matches. The CDR3 totals 16 residues. Germline V CDR1 and CDR2: SGHDT, YYEEEE. CDR3 bases: TGTGCCAGCAGCTTGTTAGGCGAGACAGGGGTTTCACCCCTCCACTTT. Its translation: CASSLLGETGVSPLHF.

The chain joins TRBV28 to TRBJ2-7; perhaps TRBD1 as D (6 bases). V lost 6 bases and J lost 1, with 25 bases in between. The CDR3 loop spans 18 amino acids. Germline lookup yields CDR1 MDHEN and CDR2 SYDVKM. DNA of the CDR3: TGTGCCAGCAGCCTTTATGGGACACAGGGAAGGGGGTCCTACGAGCAGTACTTC. The encoded protein is CASSLYGTQGRGSYEQYF.

This clone was picked up one time. The chain couples TRBV10-1 to TRBJ1-1; maybe TRBD1 (5 bases). Deletions cut 6 bases from V and 4 bases from J, with 12 bases between. The CDR3 totals 13 residues. CDR1 and CDR2 from the germline V gene are WNHNN and SYGVQD (reference sequence). The CDR3 DNA reads as TGCGCCAGCAGCGACAGCCTGGCCACTGAAGCTTTCTTT. It codes for CASSDSLATEAFF.

The chain combines TRBV28 with TRBJ1-1, with a possible D match to TRBD1 (5 bases). This CDR3 is 14 amino acids long. From germline, CDR1 is MDHEN and CDR2 SYDVKM. The V end was cut by 5 bases, the J end by 0 bases, with 10 bases between. CDR3 loop: CASSRGTVNTEAFF. The DNA for the CDR3 is TGTGCCAGCAGTCGGGGGACGGTGAACACTGAAGCTTTCTTT.

The chain joins TRBV19 to TRBJ1-1, with a tentative D call TRBD1 (6 bases). This CDR3 region has 14 residues. Germline CDR1 and CDR2: LNHDA and SQIVND (reference sequence). Deletions cut 2 bases from V and 4 bases from J, with 11 bases between. CDR3 bases: TGTGCCAGTAGTATAAAGGTCAGGGGCACTGAAGCTTTCTTT. This sequence encodes CASSIKVRGTEAFF.

This chain links TRBV6-5 with TRBJ1-6; 10 nucleotides align to TRBD1. The CDR3 covers 15 residues. Losses at the gene ends were 1 base for V and 10 bases for J; bases not matched to a gene: 4. The germline V gene has CDR1 MNHEY and CDR2 SVGAGI. The CDR3 DNA is TGTGCCAGCAGTTACTTTGGGACAGGGGACTCACCCCTCCACTTT. Its protein is CASSYFGTGDSPLHF.

The rearrangement joins TRBV19 to TRBJ1-5; D remains unclear. In germline, CDR1 is LNHDA, CDR2 SQIVND (reference sequence). The CDR3 extends over 17 amino acids. V was pared by 6 bases and J by 0 bases, with 18 bases between. CDR3 residues: CASRLGEFGFSNQPQHF. CDR3 coding DNA: TGTGCCAGTAGACTTGGGGAGTTCGGGTTTAGCAATCAGCCCCAGCATTTT.

This chain uses TRBV5-5 with TRBJ2-7; perhaps TRBD2 as D (5 bases). Looked up from germline, CDR1 is SGHKS and CDR2 is YYEKEE (reference sequence). V was shortened by 2 bases and J by 0 bases, with 12 bases between the two germline ends. The CDR3 runs to 15 residues. In DNA, the CDR3 is TGTGCCAGCAGCTTCGTCCGGAGGAGCTCCTACGAGCAGTACTTC. It codes for CASSFVRRSSYEQYF.

V is TRBV6-5 and J is TRBJ2-7, with TRBD2 matching over 8 bases. With V trimmed by 4 bases and J by 3 bases, 8 bases remained unmatched. Germline lookup yields CDR1 MNHEY and CDR2 SVGAGI. CDR3 size: 15 residues. CDR3: CASSSREGRNYEQYF. As DNA, the CDR3 is TGTGCCAGCAGTTCCCGGGAGGGGCGAAACTACGAGCAGTACTTC.

The chain carries TRBV19 and TRBJ2-1; 13 nucleotides align to TRBD2. The CDR3 totals 17 residues. Per germline, CDR1 LNHDA and CDR2 SQIVND (reference sequence). J was trimmed by 7 bases and V by 5 bases; bases with no gene match: 11. The CDR3 DNA reads TGTGCCAGTAGTCCATGGACTAGCGGGGGAAATAAGAATGAGCAGTTCTTC. It is translated as CASSPWTSGGNKNEQFF.

The chain joins TRBV29-1 to TRBJ2-2, with TRBD1 matching over 7 bases. The germline V gene encodes CDR1 SQVTM and CDR2 ANQGSEA. This CDR3 region has 16 residues. V was pared by 5 bases and J by 4 bases, with 13 bases of the junction left unmatched. The CDR3 here is CSVQGDERTATGELFF. The CDR3 DNA reads as TGCAGCGTTCAGGGGGATGAACGAACCGCCACCGGGGAGCTGTTTTTT.

This clone was counted a few times. The CDR3 nucleotides read TGTGCCACCTCCCAACAGGGGGCGCTCAACACTGAAGCTTTCTTT. Translated, it gives CATSQQGALNTEAFF. This rearrangement joins TRBV6-5 to TRBJ1-1; TRBD1 matches at 9 bases. V shed 10 bases, J shed 2 bases, and the junction held 11 bases outside the gene matches. The CDR3 runs to 15 residues. Germline values: CDR1 MNHEY, CDR2 SVGAGI.

This chain joins TRBV5-4 and TRBJ1-1; no definite D call. Germline lookup yields CDR1 SGHNT and CDR2 YYREEE (reference sequence). The CDR3 runs 12 residues. Trimming removed 3 bases at V and 4 bases at J, with 7 bases between. The CDR3 sequence is CASSYEGTEAFF. The CDR3 nucleotides are TGTGCCAGCAGCTATGAGGGCACTGAAGCTTTCTTT. Together with reference TRBV5-4 and TRBJ1-1, the CDR3 gives the full variable domain: ETGVTQSPTHLIKTRGQQVTLRCSSQSGHNTVSWYQQALGQGPQFIFQYYREEENGRGNFPPRFSGLQFPNYSSELNVNALELDDSALYLCASSYEGTEAFFGQGTRLTVV.

This sequence joins TRBV5-1 and TRBJ1-4; 7 positions agree with TRBD1. In germline, CDR1 is SGHRS, CDR2 YFSETQ. Trimming took 5 bases from V and 8 from J; bases not matched to a gene: 9. This CDR3 has 14 amino acids. Here the CDR3 reads CASREGGAGEKLFF. For the CDR3, the DNA is TGCGCCAGCAGGGAAGGGGGCGCTGGGGAAAAACTGTTTTTT.

The genes are TRBV18 and TRBJ2-6; TRBD2 might be the D (5 bases). CDR3 length: 18 amino acids. Per germline, CDR1 KGHSH and CDR2 LQKENI. V was pared by 1 base and J by 0 bases, with 13 bases between. CDR3 sequence (DNA): TGTGCCAGCTCACCACTGCCGGGAACAATCTCTGGGGCCAACGTCCTGACTTTC. Protein: CASSPLPGTISGANVLTF.

The V gene is TRBV18, the J gene TRBJ2-3; TRBD2 aligns across 9 bases. The germline V gene has CDR1 KGHSH and CDR2 LQKENI. The V and J ends lost 3 bases and 7 bases, in that order; junction bases with no gene match: 8. The CDR3 sequence is 15 residues long. CDR3 in amino acids: CASSPDGLALNTQYF. As DNA, the CDR3 is TGTGCCAGCTCACCTGATGGACTAGCGTTGAATACGCAGTATTTT. The full variable domain, its missing parts supplied by reference TRBV18 and TRBJ2-3, is NAGVMQNPRHLVRRRGQEARLRCSPMKGHSHVYWYRQLPEEGLKFMVYLQKENIIDESGMPKERFSAEFPKEGPSILRIQQVVRGDSAAYFCASSPDGLALNTQYFGPGTRLTVL.

The chain carries TRBV7-3 and TRBJ1-1; TRBD1 might be the D (5 bases). From germline, CDR1 is SGHTA and CDR2 FQGTGA. V was shortened by 3 bases and J by 0 bases, with 20 bases between the two germline ends. The CDR3 runs to 18 residues. This CDR3 is CASSLRGGRQSMNTEAFF. CDR3 nucleotides: TGTGCCAGCAGCTTGCGGGGAGGGAGACAGTCCATGAACACTGAAGCTTTCTTT.

J is TRBJ2-2 and V is TRBV19, with unresolved D. The CDR3 covers 13 residues. The germline V gene encodes CDR1 LNHDA and CDR2 SQIVND (reference sequence). Trimming took off 5 bases at V and 0 bases at J, with 4 bases between the two ends. DNA of the CDR3: TGTGCCAGTAGTCTCGCGAACACCGGGGAGCTGTTTTTT. Its protein is CASSLANTGELFF. The whole variable domain, filled in from reference TRBV19 and TRBJ2-2, reads DGGITQSPKYLFRKEGQNVTLSCEQNLNHDAMYWYRQDPGQGLRLIYYSQIVNDFQKGDIAEGYSVSREKKESFPLTVTSAQKNPTAFYLCASSLANTGELFFGEGSRLTVL.

This clone was observed a single time. The gene calls are TRBV2 and TRBJ2-7, with no clear D. Between the trimmed V and J ends, which lost 9 bases and 2 bases, there was a span of 11 bases. The CDR3 extends over 12 amino acids. Germline V lookup: CDR1 SNHLY, CDR2 FYNNEI. CDR3 sequence (DNA): TGTGCCAGTAAGATGGGCCCCTACGAGCAGTACTTC. Protein sequence: CASKMGPYEQYF.

The chain is built from TRBV4-2 and TRBJ1-6; D is ambiguous. This CDR3 spans 14 amino acids. V gave up 2 bases and J gave up 2 bases, with 4 bases separating them. Germline CDR1 is LGHNA and CDR2 is YNFKEQ. In DNA, the CDR3 is TGTGCCAGCAGCCAACCTACCTATAATTCACCCCTCCACTTT. It codes for CASSQPTYNSPLHF.